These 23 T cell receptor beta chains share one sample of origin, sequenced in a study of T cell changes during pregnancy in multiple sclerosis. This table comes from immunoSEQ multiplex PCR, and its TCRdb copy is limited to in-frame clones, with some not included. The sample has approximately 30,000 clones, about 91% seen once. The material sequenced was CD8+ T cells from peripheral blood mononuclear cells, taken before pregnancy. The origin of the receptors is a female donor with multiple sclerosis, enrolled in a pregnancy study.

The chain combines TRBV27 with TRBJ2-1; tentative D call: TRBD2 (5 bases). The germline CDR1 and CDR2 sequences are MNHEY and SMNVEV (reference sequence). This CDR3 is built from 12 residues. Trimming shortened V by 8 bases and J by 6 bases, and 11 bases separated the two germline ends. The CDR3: CASGRLTNEQFF. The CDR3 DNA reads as TGTGCCAGCGGGAGACTCACCAATGAGCAGTTCTTC.

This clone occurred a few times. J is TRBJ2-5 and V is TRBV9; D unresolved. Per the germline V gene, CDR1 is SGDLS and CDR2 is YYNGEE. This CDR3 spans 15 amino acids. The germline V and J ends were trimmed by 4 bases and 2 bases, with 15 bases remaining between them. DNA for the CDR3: TGTGCCAGCAGCACCCACAAGCTCGGGCAAGAGACCCAGTACTTC. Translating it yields CASSTHKLGQETQYF.

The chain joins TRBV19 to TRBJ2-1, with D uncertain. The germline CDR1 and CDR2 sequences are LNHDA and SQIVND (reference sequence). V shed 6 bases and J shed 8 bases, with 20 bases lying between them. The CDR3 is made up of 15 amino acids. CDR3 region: CASRKTPASVDEQFF. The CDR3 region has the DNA TGTGCCAGTAGAAAGACACCCGCATCAGTGGATGAGCAGTTCTTC.

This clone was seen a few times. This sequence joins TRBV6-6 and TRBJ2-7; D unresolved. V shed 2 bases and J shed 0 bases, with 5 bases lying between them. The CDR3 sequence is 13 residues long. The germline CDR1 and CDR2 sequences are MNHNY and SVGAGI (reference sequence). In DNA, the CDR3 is TGTGCCAGCAGTTACGAGAGCTCCTACGAGCAGTACTTC. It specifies CASSYESSYEQYF.

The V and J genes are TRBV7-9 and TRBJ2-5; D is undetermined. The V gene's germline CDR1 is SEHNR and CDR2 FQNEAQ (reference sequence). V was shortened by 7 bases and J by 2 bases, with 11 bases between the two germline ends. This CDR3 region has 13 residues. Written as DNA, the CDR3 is TGTGCCAGCAAAACTGTAGAGCAAGAGACCCAGTACTTC. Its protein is CASKTVEQETQYF. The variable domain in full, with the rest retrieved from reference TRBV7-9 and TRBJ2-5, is DTGVSQNPRHKITKRGQNVTFRCDPISEHNRLYWYRQTLGQGPEFLTYFQNEAQLEKSRLLSDRFSAERPKGSFSTLEIQRTEQGDSAMYLCASKTVEQETQYFGPGTRLLVL.

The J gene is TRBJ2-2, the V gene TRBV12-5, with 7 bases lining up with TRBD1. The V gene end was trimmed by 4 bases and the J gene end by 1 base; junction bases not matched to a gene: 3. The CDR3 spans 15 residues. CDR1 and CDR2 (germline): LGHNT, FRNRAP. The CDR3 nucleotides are TGTGCTAGTGGTTGGGACAGACAGAACACCGGGGAGCTGTTTTTT. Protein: CASGWDRQNTGELFF.

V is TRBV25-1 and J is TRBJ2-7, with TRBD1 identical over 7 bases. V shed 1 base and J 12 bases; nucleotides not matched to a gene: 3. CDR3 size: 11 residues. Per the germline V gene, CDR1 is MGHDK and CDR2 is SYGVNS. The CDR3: CASSESGTAYF. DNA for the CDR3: TGTGCCAGCAGTGAATCGGGGACAGCGTACTTC.

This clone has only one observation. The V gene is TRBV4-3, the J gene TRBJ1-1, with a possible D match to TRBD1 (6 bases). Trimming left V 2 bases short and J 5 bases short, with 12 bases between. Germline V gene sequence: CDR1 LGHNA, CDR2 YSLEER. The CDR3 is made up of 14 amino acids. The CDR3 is CASSQMTRGTEAFF. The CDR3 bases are TGCGCCAGCAGCCAAATGACAAGGGGGACTGAAGCTTTCTTT.

CDR3 in amino acids: CASSQEGEGHGELFF. The CDR3 coding sequence is TGTGCCAGCAGCCAAGAGGGGGAGGGCCACGGGGAGCTGTTTTTT. J is TRBJ2-2 and V is TRBV4-2; 7 positions match TRBD2. Germline V gene lookup returns CDR1 LGHNA and CDR2 YNFKEQ. J gave up 7 bases and V 0 bases, and 5 bases lay outside the gene matches. CDR3 size: 15 residues.

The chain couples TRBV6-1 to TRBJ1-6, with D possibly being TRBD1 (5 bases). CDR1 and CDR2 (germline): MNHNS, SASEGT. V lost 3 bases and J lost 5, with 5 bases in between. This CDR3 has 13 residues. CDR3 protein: CASSDRDNSPLHF. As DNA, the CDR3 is TGTGCCAGCAGTGACAGGGATAATTCACCCCTCCACTTT.

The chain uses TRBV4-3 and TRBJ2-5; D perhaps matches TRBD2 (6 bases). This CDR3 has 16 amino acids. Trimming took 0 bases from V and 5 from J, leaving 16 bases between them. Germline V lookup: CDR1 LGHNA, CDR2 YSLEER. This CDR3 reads CASSQDRRAGGETQYF. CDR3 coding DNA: TGCGCCAGCAGCCAAGATAGAAGGGCTGGGGGGGAGACCCAGTACTTC.

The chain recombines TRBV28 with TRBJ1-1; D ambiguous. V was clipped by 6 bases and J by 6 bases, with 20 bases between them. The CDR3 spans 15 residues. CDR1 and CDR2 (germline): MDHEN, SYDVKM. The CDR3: CASSQEANFGPEAFF. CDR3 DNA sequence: TGTGCCAGCAGCCAAGAGGCGAATTTCGGCCCTGAAGCTTTCTTT.

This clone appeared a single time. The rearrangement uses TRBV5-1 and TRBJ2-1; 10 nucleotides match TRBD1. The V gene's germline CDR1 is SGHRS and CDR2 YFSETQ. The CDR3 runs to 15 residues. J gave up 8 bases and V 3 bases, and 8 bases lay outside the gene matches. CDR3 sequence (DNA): TGCGCCAGCAGCTGGGGGGGACAGGGGTCGGATGAGCAGTTCTTC. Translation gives CASSWGGQGSDEQFF.

The CDR3 region is CASTLGGDTQYF. Written as DNA, the CDR3 is TGTGCCAGCACCCTCGGGGGAGATACGCAGTATTTT. The rearrangement uses TRBV11-2 and TRBJ2-3; maybe TRBD2 (6 bases). The CDR3 is 12 residues long. The V end lost 7 bases, the J end lost 5 bases, and 10 bases lay between the germline ends. CDR1 is SGHAT, CDR2 FQNNGV, per germline.

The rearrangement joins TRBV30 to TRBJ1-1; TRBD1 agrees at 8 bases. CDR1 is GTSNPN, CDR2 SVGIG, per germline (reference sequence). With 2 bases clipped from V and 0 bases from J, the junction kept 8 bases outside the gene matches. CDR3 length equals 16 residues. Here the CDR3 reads CAWSSDREDMNTEAFF. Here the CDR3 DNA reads TGTGCCTGGAGTTCGGACAGGGAGGACATGAACACTGAAGCTTTCTTT.

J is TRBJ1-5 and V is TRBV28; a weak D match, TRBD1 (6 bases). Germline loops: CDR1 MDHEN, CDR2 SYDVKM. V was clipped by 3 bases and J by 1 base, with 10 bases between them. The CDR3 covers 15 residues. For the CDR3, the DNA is TGTGCCAGCAGTTTCCTTACAGGGAGCAATCAGCCCCAGCATTTT. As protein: CASSFLTGSNQPQHF.

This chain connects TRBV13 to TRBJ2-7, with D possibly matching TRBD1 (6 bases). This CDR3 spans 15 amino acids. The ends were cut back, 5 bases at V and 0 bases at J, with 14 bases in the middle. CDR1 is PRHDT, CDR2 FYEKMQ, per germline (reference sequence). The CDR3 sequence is CASSPRTDSSYEQYF. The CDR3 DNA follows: TGTGCCAGCAGCCCCCGGACAGACAGCTCCTACGAGCAGTACTTC. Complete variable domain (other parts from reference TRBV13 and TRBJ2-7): AAGVIQSPRHLIKEKRETATLKCYPIPRHDTVYWYQQGPGQDPQFLISFYEKMQSDKGSIPDRFSAQQFSDYHSELNMSSLELGDSALYFCASSPRTDSSYEQYFGPGTRLTVT.

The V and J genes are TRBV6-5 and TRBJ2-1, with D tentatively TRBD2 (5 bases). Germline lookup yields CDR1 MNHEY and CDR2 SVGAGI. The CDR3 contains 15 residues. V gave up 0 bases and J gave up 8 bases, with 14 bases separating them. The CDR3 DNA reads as TGTGCCAGCAGTTACTCGAGGGCTTGGATTGATGAGCAGTTCTTC. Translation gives CASSYSRAWIDEQFF.

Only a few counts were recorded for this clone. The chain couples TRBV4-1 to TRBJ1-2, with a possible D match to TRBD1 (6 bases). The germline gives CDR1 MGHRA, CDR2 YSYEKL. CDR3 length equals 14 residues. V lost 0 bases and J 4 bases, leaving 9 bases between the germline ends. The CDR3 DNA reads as TGCGCCAGCAGCCAAGATGGGGGCATCTATGGCTACACCTTC. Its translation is CASSQDGGIYGYTF.

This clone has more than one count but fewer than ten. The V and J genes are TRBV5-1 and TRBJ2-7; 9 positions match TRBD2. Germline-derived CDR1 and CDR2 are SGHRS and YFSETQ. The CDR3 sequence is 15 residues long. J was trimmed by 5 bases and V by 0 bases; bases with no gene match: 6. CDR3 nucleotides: TGCGCCAGCAGCTTGGATCTAGCGGGAACCAACGAGCAGTACTTC. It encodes CASSLDLAGTNEQYF.

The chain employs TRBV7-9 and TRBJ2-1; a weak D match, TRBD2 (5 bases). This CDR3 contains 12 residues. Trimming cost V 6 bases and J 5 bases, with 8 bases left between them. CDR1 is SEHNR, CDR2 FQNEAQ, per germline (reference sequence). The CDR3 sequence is CASSAGNNEQFF. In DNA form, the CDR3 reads TGTGCCAGCAGTGCGGGCAACAATGAGCAGTTCTTC.

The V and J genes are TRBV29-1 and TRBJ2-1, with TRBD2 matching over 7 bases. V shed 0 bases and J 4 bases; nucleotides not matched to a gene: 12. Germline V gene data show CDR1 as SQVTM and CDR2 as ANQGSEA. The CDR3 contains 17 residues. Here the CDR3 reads CSVEDRDSGYPYNEQFF. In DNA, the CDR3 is TGCAGCGTTGAAGATCGGGATAGCGGGTATCCATACAATGAGCAGTTCTTC.

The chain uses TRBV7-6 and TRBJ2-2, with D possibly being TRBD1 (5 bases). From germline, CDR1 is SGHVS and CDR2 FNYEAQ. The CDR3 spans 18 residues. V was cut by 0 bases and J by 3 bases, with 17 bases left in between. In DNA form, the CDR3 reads TGTGCCAGCAGCTTAGCGCCGTATCAGGGTGAGGACACCGGGGAGCTGTTTTTT. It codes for CASSLAPYQGEDTGELFF.